Each of the 31 T cell receptor beta chains below was sequenced from the same sample in a study of T cell changes during pregnancy in multiple sclerosis (dated by TCRdb to between 2017 and 2020). Libraries were built with the immunoSEQ multiplex PCR assay. TCRdb limited this immuneACCESS table to in-frame rearrangements with V and J called. A share of clones is missing; checked studies link under half to unresolved V genes, and the rest is unexplained. The sample contains roughly 100,000 clones, 85% to 95% of them found a single time. 1.5% to 2% of the sample rests with the top ten. This specimen consisted of peripheral blood, obtained after pregnancy. The origin of the receptors is a female donor with multiple sclerosis, enrolled in a pregnancy study.

The chain employs TRBV30 and TRBJ1-1; D is ambiguous. Between the trimmed V and J ends, which lost 4 bases and 2 bases, there was a span of 14 bases. The CDR3 is 14 amino acids. The germline gives CDR1 GTSNPN, CDR2 SVGIG (reference sequence). In DNA, the CDR3 is TGTGCCTGGACTTCGGTTTCACTCAACACTGAAGCTTTCTTT. Protein: CAWTSVSLNTEAFF. The variable domain in full, with the rest retrieved from reference TRBV30 and TRBJ1-1, is SQTIHQWPATLVQPVGSPLSLECTVEGTSNPNLYWYRQAAGRGLQLLFYSVGIGQISSEVPQNLSASRPQDRQFILSSKKLLLSDSGFYLCAWTSVSLNTEAFFGQGTRLTVV.

V is TRBV29-1 and J is TRBJ2-1, with TRBD2 identical over 10 bases. The germline gives CDR1 SQVTM, CDR2 ANQGSEA. The CDR3 spans 12 residues. V was pared by 7 bases and J by 6 bases, with 3 bases of the junction left unmatched. CDR3 sequence: CSGRTSGNEQFF. DNA for the CDR3: TGCAGCGGCCGGACTAGCGGCAATGAGCAGTTCTTC.

The chain employs TRBV6-1 and TRBJ2-7, with D maybe TRBD1 (6 bases). Germline loops: CDR1 MNHNS, CDR2 SASEGT. The CDR3 sequence is 14 residues long. Deletions cut 2 bases from V and 3 bases from J, with 11 bases between. The DNA of the CDR3 is TGTGCCAGCAGTGAACCCAGGGGCGGCTACGAGCAGTACTTC. This gives the protein CASSEPRGGYEQYF.

A single count supports this clone. This sequence joins TRBV5-6 and TRBJ1-5; 8 positions agree with TRBD1. J gave up 5 bases and V 4 bases, and 8 bases lay outside the gene matches. CDR3 length: 15 residues. From germline, CDR1 is SGHDT and CDR2 YYEEEE. This CDR3 is CASSRYDRGDQPQHF. The CDR3 DNA sequence: TGTGCCAGCAGCCGATATGACAGGGGAGATCAGCCCCAGCATTTT.

As concerns this clone: Other DNA sequences of this sample code for an identical CDR3. The chain couples TRBV5-1 to TRBJ2-2; perhaps TRBD1 as D (6 bases). V dropped 1 base and J dropped 1 base, with 8 bases sitting between them. The CDR3 totals 15 residues. Germline V lookup: CDR1 SGHRS, CDR2 YFSETQ. The CDR3 nucleotides are TGCGCCAGCAGCTTGTCGACAGGGAACACCGGGGAGCTGTTTTTT. Amino acid sequence: CASSLSTGNTGELFF. Combining the CDR3 with reference TRBV5-1 and TRBJ2-2 gives the whole variable domain KAGVTQTPRYLIKTRGQQVTLSCSPISGHRSVSWYQQTPGQGLQFLFEYFSETQRNKGNFPGRFSGRQFSNSRSEMNVSTLELGDSALYLCASSLSTGNTGELFFGEGSRLTVL.

This clone was counted once. V is TRBV2 and J is TRBJ1-3; tentatively, D is TRBD1 (5 bases). The CDR3 contains 19 residues. Per germline, CDR1 SNHLY and CDR2 FYNNEI. V was trimmed by 6 bases and J by 0 bases, leaving 24 bases between them. The CDR3 loop reads CASSSPRDLGPGSGNTIYF. CDR3 sequence (DNA): TGTGCCAGCAGCTCTCCCCGGGACTTAGGCCCAGGCTCTGGAAACACCATATATTTT.

The chain has TRBV19 and TRBJ2-5, with D perhaps TRBD2 (6 bases). V was shortened by 6 bases and J by 1 base, with 15 bases between the two germline ends. CDR1 LNHDA and CDR2 SQIVND come from the germline V gene (reference sequence). The CDR3 spans 15 residues. CDR3 nucleotide sequence: TGTGCCAGTAGCCTAATGGGGACTCTCCAAGAGACCCAGTACTTC. Translated: CASSLMGTLQETQYF.

The chain couples TRBV19 to TRBJ1-1; the D gene is possibly TRBD1 (6 bases). The CDR3 sequence is 15 residues long. CDR1 LNHDA and CDR2 SQIVND come from the germline V gene (reference sequence). With 3 bases removed from V and 1 base from J, the gap between germline ends came to 12 bases. This CDR3 reads CASSIGSGQNTEAFF. The CDR3, as DNA: TGTGCCAGTAGTATTGGGTCGGGACAGAACACTGAAGCTTTCTTT.

The chain combines TRBV5-6 with TRBJ2-5, with 7 nucleotides matching TRBD2. Germline V gives CDR1 SGHDT, CDR2 YYEEEE. CDR3 size: 14 residues. J lost 2 bases, V lost 0 bases, and 1 base had no gene match. The CDR3 nucleotides read TGTGCCAGCAGCTTGGGGGGAGGGCAAGAGACCCAGTACTTC. This translates into CASSLGGGQETQYF.

This clone was seen at least ten times. This chain links TRBV5-1 with TRBJ1-1; a possible D gene is TRBD1 (5 bases). V lost 3 bases and J lost 9, with 9 bases in between. The CDR3 is 11 amino acids. Germline lookup yields CDR1 SGHRS and CDR2 YFSETQ. The CDR3 DNA follows: TGCGCCAGCAGCTCAACAGGTAAAGCTTTCTTT. Its protein is CASSSTGKAFF.

This rearrangement joins TRBV18 to TRBJ2-7; TRBD1 agrees at 9 bases. After removal of 6 bases from V and 5 bases from J, the junction contained 8 bases not matched to a gene. Germline V gene lookup returns CDR1 KGHSH and CDR2 LQKENI. There are 14 residues in the CDR3. CDR3 coding DNA: TGTGCCAGCTCCCTCGGGACAGGGCCCCACGAGCAGTACTTC. The encoded protein is CASSLGTGPHEQYF.

J is TRBJ2-7 and V is TRBV4-1; the match to TRBD2 covers 9 bases. The CDR3 contains 15 residues. Germline CDR1 reads MGHRA; CDR2 reads YSYEKL. V was clipped by 1 base and J by 4 bases; unmatched bases: 5. Here the CDR3 reads CASSQAGLASYEQYF. The CDR3 DNA is TGCGCCAGCAGCCAAGCCGGACTAGCGTCTTACGAGCAGTACTTC.

The chain couples TRBV9 to TRBJ2-2; 8 positions match TRBD2. The J segment lost 0 bases and the V segment lost 2 bases, leaving 0 bases of the junction unmatched. This CDR3 comprises 15 residues. Germline V gene lookup returns CDR1 SGDLS and CDR2 YYNGEE. This CDR3 reads CASSVRGANTGELFF. CDR3 nucleotides: TGTGCCAGCAGCGTGCGGGGGGCGAACACCGGGGAGCTGTTTTTT. Drawing the rest from reference TRBV9 and TRBJ2-2, the complete variable domain is DSGVTQTPKHLITATGQRVTLRCSPRSGDLSVYWYQQSLDQGLQFLIQYYNGEERAKGNILERFSAQQFPDLHSELNLSSLELGDSALYFCASSVRGANTGELFFGEGSRLTVL.

The chain is built from TRBV11-3 and TRBJ2-1, with 9 bases that match TRBD1. CDR1 is SGHNT, CDR2 YENEEA, per germline. The CDR3 has 16 amino acids. Trimming took 5 bases from V and 6 from J; bases not matched to a gene: 11. Here the CDR3 DNA reads TGTGCCAGCAGCCGGAAGAGGGGACAGGGTACCAATGAGCAGTTCTTC. Translated, it gives CASSRKRGQGTNEQFF.

The chain links TRBV7-8 to TRBJ1-5, with D possibly being TRBD1 (5 bases). This CDR3 comprises 13 residues. CDR1 and CDR2 (germline): SGHVS, FQNEAQ. Trimming shortened V by 4 bases and J by 6 bases, and 10 bases separated the two germline ends. The CDR3 region is CASSSGGVQPQHF. CDR3 nucleotides: TGTGCCAGCAGCTCCGGGGGTGTTCAGCCCCAGCATTTT.

This chain joins TRBV25-1 and TRBJ2-3, with D tentatively TRBD2 (6 bases). With 3 bases removed from V and 0 bases from J, the gap between germline ends came to 7 bases. Germline CDR1 is MGHDK and CDR2 is SYGVNS. This CDR3 is built from 14 residues. This chain's CDR3 is CASSDLASTDTQYF. The CDR3 coding sequence is TGTGCCAGCAGTGACCTAGCGAGCACAGATACGCAGTATTTT.

The chain recombines TRBV5-4 with TRBJ1-4; the match to TRBD1 covers 8 bases. The CDR3 is made up of 16 amino acids. The junction had 11 bases not matched to a gene; V was cut back by 3 bases and J by 7 bases. Germline values: CDR1 SGHNT, CDR2 YYREEE (reference sequence). CDR3 residues: CASSSATGGTREKLFF. Here the CDR3 DNA reads TGTGCCAGCAGCTCGGCAACAGGGGGGACTCGTGAAAAACTGTTTTTT.

For this clone: This specimen includes other DNA sequences encoding the same CDR3. V and J are TRBV5-1 and TRBJ2-1; D is possibly TRBD1 (6 bases). Germline V gene data show CDR1 as SGHRS and CDR2 as YFSETQ. The CDR3 is 15 residues long. Trimming took 0 bases from V and 2 from J, leaving 9 bases between them. CDR3: CASSLGDRTYNEQFF. The CDR3 coding sequence is TGCGCCAGCAGCTTGGGCGACAGGACCTACAATGAGCAGTTCTTC.

The chain joins TRBV28 to TRBJ2-7; perhaps TRBD1 as D (5 bases). Deletions cut 2 bases from V and 0 bases from J, with 8 bases between. Looked up from germline, CDR1 is MDHEN and CDR2 is SYDVKM. This CDR3 has 14 amino acids. The CDR3 DNA sequence: TGTGCCAGCAGTTTAGTCGACAGCTCCTACGAGCAGTACTTC. Encoded protein: CASSLVDSSYEQYF.

The chain recombines TRBV29-1 with TRBJ2-7, with 7 bases fitting TRBD1. The length of the CDR3 is 14 residues. V lost 3 bases to trimming and J lost 7 bases; unmatched junction nucleotides: 12. Germline V gives CDR1 SQVTM, CDR2 ANQGSEA. In nucleotides, the CDR3 is TGCAGCGTTGACGCGGCAGGGGGTCTCAGGGAGCAGTACTTC. It yields the protein CSVDAAGGLREQYF.

The V gene is TRBV6-1, the J gene TRBJ2-5; possible D gene TRBD1, 6 bases. Per germline, CDR1 MNHNS and CDR2 SASEGT. Deletions cut 4 bases from V and 2 bases from J, with 14 bases between. The CDR3 sequence is 15 residues long. The CDR3 here is CASSAPGQRQETQYF. The CDR3 region has the DNA TGTGCCAGCAGTGCCCCGGGACAAAGACAAGAGACCCAGTACTTC.

The V call is TRBV30, the J call TRBJ2-7; 10 bases fit TRBD1. CDR1 GTSNPN and CDR2 SVGIG come from the germline V gene (reference sequence). The trim removed 0 bases at V and 4 bases at J, leaving 6 bases unmatched. This CDR3 is 15 amino acids long. The CDR3 protein is CAWSVQGQGNYEQYF. The CDR3 DNA reads as TGTGCCTGGAGTGTACAGGGACAGGGGAATTACGAGCAGTACTTC.

This chain links TRBV30 with TRBJ1-2; TRBD1 aligns across 9 bases. This CDR3 contains 14 residues. The J segment lost 7 bases and the V segment lost 1 base, leaving 7 bases of the junction unmatched. Germline V gene data show CDR1 as GTSNPN and CDR2 as SVGIG (reference sequence). CDR3 in DNA: TGTGCCTGGAGTGCCTCGACAGGGGGAGTTGGCTACACCTTC. Its protein product is CAWSASTGGVGYTF.

V and J are TRBV5-1 and TRBJ1-1; maybe TRBD1 (5 bases). Germline CDR1 and CDR2: SGHRS and YFSETQ. The length of the CDR3 is 16 residues. V gave up 4 bases and J gave up 4 bases, with 20 bases separating them. For the CDR3, the DNA is TGCGCCAGCAGCCCGCGTTGGGGGGACGGTAGCACTGAAGCTTTCTTT. Translated, it gives CASSPRWGDGSTEAFF.

This chain uses TRBV9 with TRBJ2-1; 10 nucleotides agree with TRBD1. Germline CDR1 reads SGDLS; CDR2 reads YYNGEE. The CDR3 length is 16 residues. J lost 2 bases, V lost 1 base, and 3 bases had no gene match. CDR3 coding DNA: TGTGCCAGCAGCGTATACGGACAGGGGGCCTACAATGAGCAGTTCTTC. Protein sequence: CASSVYGQGAYNEQFF.

CDR3 sequence reads: CASSPQGWPGNTIYF. In nucleotides, the CDR3 is TGTGCCAGCAGCCCACAGGGGTGGCCTGGAAACACCATATATTTT. The chain links TRBV6-5 to TRBJ1-3, with 7 bases matching TRBD1. The junction had 7 bases not matched to a gene; V was cut back by 6 bases and J by 2 bases. CDR1 MNHEY and CDR2 SVGAGI come from the germline V gene. CDR3 length: 15 residues.

This clone was seen a few times. The rearrangement uses TRBV7-2 and TRBJ2-7; D is perhaps TRBD2 (5 bases). Trimming stripped 8 bases from V and 3 bases from J, with 17 bases between. Per germline, CDR1 SGHTA and CDR2 FQGNSA. The CDR3 runs to 14 residues. The CDR3 region is CASLFRTRRYEQYF. In nucleotides, the CDR3 is TGTGCCAGCCTCTTCCGTACTAGACGCTACGAGCAGTACTTC. Full variable domain (rest looked up from reference TRBV7-2 and TRBJ2-7): GAGVSQSPSNKVTEKGKDVELRCDPISGHTALYWYRQSLGQGLEFLIYFQGNSAPDKSGLPSDRFSAERTGGSVSTLTIQRTQQEDSAVYLCASLFRTRRYEQYFGPGTRLTVT.

This clone was observed a single time. The V and J genes are TRBV2 and TRBJ2-5, with 7 bases matching TRBD2. Germline V gene data show CDR1 as SNHLY and CDR2 as FYNNEI. With V trimmed by 6 bases and J by 4 bases, 14 bases remained unmatched. The CDR3 runs to 16 residues. The CDR3 here is CASRVSRAGVIETQYF. The DNA of the CDR3 is TGTGCCAGCAGGGTCTCAAGGGCGGGAGTCATAGAGACCCAGTACTTC.

The chain is built from TRBV9 and TRBJ2-7, with a weak D call TRBD2 (7 bases). Germline CDR1 SGDLS, CDR2 YYNGEE. V was trimmed by 8 bases and J by 5 bases, leaving 23 bases between them. The CDR3 contains 15 residues. CDR3 in amino acids: CARTGRASGINEQYF. DNA of the CDR3: TGTGCCAGGACAGGAAGAGCCAGCGGGATCAACGAGCAGTACTTC. The full variable domain, in which reference TRBV9 and TRBJ2-7 provide the parts outside the CDR3, is DSGVTQTPKHLITATGQRVTLRCSPRSGDLSVYWYQQSLDQGLQFLIQYYNGEERAKGNILERFSAQQFPDLHSELNLSSLELGDSALYFCARTGRASGINEQYFGPGTRLTVT.

The chain links TRBV5-6 to TRBJ1-3, with D unclear. V was trimmed by 1 base and J by 4 bases, leaving 15 bases between them. This CDR3 region has 16 residues. CDR1 is SGHDT, CDR2 YYEEEE, per germline. CDR3 bases: TGTGCCAGCAGCTTGCTTTCCCCGGGTTCAGGAAACACCATATATTTT. Protein product: CASSLLSPGSGNTIYF. Looking up the rest from reference TRBV5-6 and TRBJ1-3 gives the full variable domain: DAGVTQSPTHLIKTRGQQVTLRCSPKSGHDTVSWYQQALGQGPQFIFQYYEEEERQRGNFPDRFSGHQFPNYSSELNVNALLLGDSALYLCASSLLSPGSGNTIYFGEGSWLTVV.

This chain joins TRBV28 and TRBJ2-1, with TRBD2 matching over 7 bases. V was clipped by 7 bases and J by 7 bases; unmatched bases: 4. The CDR3 spans 12 residues. Germline V gene lookup returns CDR1 MDHEN and CDR2 SYDVKM. The CDR3 sequence: CASTAGENEQFF. For the CDR3, the DNA is TGTGCCAGCACCGCGGGGGAGAATGAGCAGTTCTTC.